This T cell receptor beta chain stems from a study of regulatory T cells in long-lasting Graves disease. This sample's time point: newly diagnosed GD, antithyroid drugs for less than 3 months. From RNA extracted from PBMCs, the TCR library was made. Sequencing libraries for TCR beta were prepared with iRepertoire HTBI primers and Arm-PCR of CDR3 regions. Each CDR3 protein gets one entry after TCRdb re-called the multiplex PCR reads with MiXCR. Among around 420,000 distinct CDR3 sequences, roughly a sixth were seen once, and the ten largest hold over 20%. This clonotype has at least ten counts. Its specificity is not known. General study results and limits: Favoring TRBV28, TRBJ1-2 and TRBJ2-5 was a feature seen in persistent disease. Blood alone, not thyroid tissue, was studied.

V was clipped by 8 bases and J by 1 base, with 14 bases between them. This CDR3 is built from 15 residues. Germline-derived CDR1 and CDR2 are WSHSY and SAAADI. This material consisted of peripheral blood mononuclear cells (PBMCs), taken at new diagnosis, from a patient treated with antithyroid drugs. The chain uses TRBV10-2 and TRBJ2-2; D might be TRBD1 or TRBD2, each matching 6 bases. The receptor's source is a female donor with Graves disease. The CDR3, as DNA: TGCGCCAGCGGGGGGCAGGCGATGAACACCGGGGAGCTGTTTTTT. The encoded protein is CASGGQAMNTGELFF.